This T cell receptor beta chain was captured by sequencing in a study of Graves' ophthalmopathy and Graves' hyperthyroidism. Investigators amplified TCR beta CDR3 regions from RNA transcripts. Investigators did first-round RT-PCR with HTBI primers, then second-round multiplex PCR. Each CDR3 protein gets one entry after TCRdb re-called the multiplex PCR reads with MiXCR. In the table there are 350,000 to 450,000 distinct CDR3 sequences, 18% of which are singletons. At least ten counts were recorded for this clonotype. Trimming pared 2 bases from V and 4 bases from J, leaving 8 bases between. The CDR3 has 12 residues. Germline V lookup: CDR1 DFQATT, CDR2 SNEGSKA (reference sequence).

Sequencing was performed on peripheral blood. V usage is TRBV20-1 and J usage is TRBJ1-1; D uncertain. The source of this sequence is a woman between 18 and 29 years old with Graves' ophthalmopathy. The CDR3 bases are TGCAGTGCTAGATTGGGATCCACTGAAGCTTTCTTT. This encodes CSARLGSTEAFF.